Listed below are T cell receptor beta chains from one sample, sequenced in a study of blood T cell repertoires in COVID-19. TCRdb's table, derived via immunoSEQ multiplex PCR, lists solely in-frame clones and lacks some. The data contain about 260,000 clones, 80% to 90% of them singletons. The sample taken for sequencing was peripheral blood. The receptors derive from a woman in her 70s with COVID-19, enrolled during active disease. The CDR3 runs from the conserved cysteine through the conserved F or W. D genes are given only for firm matches. Where a row states a size, it is once, few, many or the class of an expanded clone; other rows omit it.

j_call,clone_size,v_call,d_call,cdr3_aa,cdr3_nt
TRBJ2-7,NA,TRBV2,TRBD1,CASSEARVDRTYEQYF,TGTGCCAGCAGTGAAGCCAGGGTGGACAGGACCTACGAGCAGTACTTC
TRBJ2-3,NA,TRBV28,NA,CASSSGADTQYF,TGTGCCAGCAGTTCAGGGGCAGATACGCAGTATTTT
TRBJ1-2,NA,TRBV20-1,NA,CSASRVRYGYTF,TGCAGTGCTAGTCGGGTACGGTATGGCTACACCTTC
TRBJ2-3,NA,TRBV6-5,TRBD2,CASSTSGTGADTQYF,TGTGCCAGCAGCACTAGCGGGACGGGGGCAGATACGCAGTATTTT
TRBJ1-2,NA,TRBV30,NA,CAWSFNRVRTF,TGTGCCTGGAGTTTCAACAGGGTGAGGACCTTC
TRBJ1-6,NA,TRBV5-1,NA,CASSLSDSVSYNSPLHF,TGCGCCAGCAGCTTGTCGGACAGTGTCTCCTATAATTCACCCCTCCACTTT
TRBJ2-7,NA,TRBV6-5,NA,CASGRGSAYEQYF,TGTGCCAGCGGCAGGGGCTCAGCCTACGAGCAGTACTTC
TRBJ2-4,NA,TRBV19,TRBD1,CASSRQGIAKNIQYF,TGTGCCAGTAGTCGACAGGGTATAGCCAAAAACATTCAGTACTTC
TRBJ2-7,NA,TRBV3-1/TRBV3-2,TRBD1,CASSRLGGTGSYEQYF,TGTGCCAGCAGCCGCCTCGGTGGGACAGGGTCCTACGAGCAGTACTTC
TRBJ1-1,NA,TRBV7-9,NA,CASSFSAGESFF,TGTGCCAGCAGCTTTAGTGCGGGTGAGTCTTTCTTT
TRBJ1-2,few,TRBV7-2,TRBD1,CASSRNAQGAGYTF,TGTGCCAGCAGTCGAAATGCACAGGGGGCGGGCTACACCTTC
TRBJ2-5,NA,TRBV28,TRBD1,CASRPRGQGQETQYF,TGTGCCAGCAGACCCCGGGGACAGGGGCAAGAGACCCAGTACTTC
TRBJ2-7,NA,TRBV6-6,TRBD2,CASSPVRGRTSGRLLYEQYF,TGTGCCAGCAGCCCAGTCCGAGGGCGGACTAGCGGGAGGTTACTCTACGAGCAGTACTTC
TRBJ1-6,NA,TRBV6-2/TRBV6-3,NA,CASSSMGSDSPLHF,TGTGCCAGCAGCTCGATGGGCTCTGATTCACCCCTCCACTTT
TRBJ1-3,NA,TRBV4-3,NA,CASSQHYQGPGNTIYF,TGCGCCAGCAGCCAACACTATCAGGGTCCCGGAAACACCATATATTTT
TRBJ2-2,NA,TRBV28,TRBD2,CASSFSGRARGELFF,TGTGCCAGCAGTTTTAGCGGGAGGGCCCGAGGGGAGCTGTTTTTT
TRBJ1-2,NA,TRBV5-6,TRBD1,CASSLGDREGSGYTF,TGTGCCAGCAGCTTGGGGGACAGGGAAGGTAGTGGCTACACCTTC
TRBJ1-1,NA,TRBV28,TRBD1,CASSLGTGGFGTEAFF,TGTGCCAGCAGCCTTGGGACAGGGGGCTTCGGGACTGAAGCTTTCTTT
TRBJ2-1,NA,TRBV5-4,NA,CASSLQGGNNEQFF,TGTGCCAGCAGCTTGCAGGGGGGTAACAATGAGCAGTTCTTC
TRBJ2-2,NA,TRBV7-3,TRBD2,CATRTSGNTGELFF,TGTGCCACCCGGACTAGCGGCAACACCGGGGAGCTGTTTTTT
TRBJ1-1,NA,TRBV18,NA,CASSPEGGTEAFF,TGTGCCAGCTCACCCGAGGGTGGCACTGAAGCTTTCTTT
TRBJ2-1,once,TRBV7-3,TRBD2,CASSLAAGGWNEQFF,TGTGCCAGCAGCTTAGCGGCGGGAGGGTGGAATGAGCAGTTCTTC
TRBJ2-2,NA,TRBV24-1,TRBD2,CATSDWTSGRVSGELFF,TGTGCCACCAGTGATTGGACTAGCGGGAGAGTCTCCGGGGAGCTGTTTTTT
TRBJ2-1,NA,TRBV7-2,NA,CASSPQGRRAYEQFF,TGTGCCAGCAGCCCACAGGGGAGGCGGGCATATGAGCAGTTCTTC
TRBJ2-3,NA,TRBV7-3,NA,CASSTARDTDTQYF,TGTGCCAGCAGCACGGCTAGAGATACAGATACGCAGTATTTT
TRBJ1-5,once,TRBV4-1,NA,CASSPPYSNQPQHF,TGCGCCAGCAGCCCCCCTTATAGCAATCAGCCCCAGCATTTT
TRBJ1-2,NA,TRBV2,TRBD1,CASSETRGQLYGYTF,TGTGCCAGCAGTGAAACTCGGGGACAGCTCTATGGCTACACCTTC
TRBJ1-6,NA,TRBV6-5,TRBD1,CASSYGGQGEKGLHF,TGTGCCAGCAGTTACGGTGGACAGGGGGAGAAGGGACTCCACTTT